The rows below give T cell receptor beta chains drawn from one sample of a study of T-cell memory formation after mild COVID-19. TCRdb fed the 5' RACE reads into MiXCR, producing one record per CDR3 protein. The sample lists nearly 250,000 distinct CDR3 sequences; roughly 14% were seen once. The source material was PBMCs or a T cell subset sorted from them (not recorded which). The receptors stem from an adult woman who had mild COVID-19 (a few samples of this study predate the infection). Cell type and time point are not known. CDR3s include the opening cysteine and the closing phenylalanine or tryptophan. Fields, in order: clone size, J gene, D gene, V gene, CDR3 DNA, CDR3 protein. The D gene is left open where the match is weak. Where a row states a size, it is once, few, many or the class of an expanded clone; other rows omit it.

clone size: few; J gene: TRBJ2-2; D gene: NA; V gene: TRBV19; CDR3 DNA: TGTGCCAGTAGTAAGCTAGGGACCGGGGAGCTGTTTTTT; CDR3 protein: CASSKLGTGELFF
clone size: once; J gene: TRBJ1-1; D gene: TRBD1; V gene: TRBV6-5; CDR3 DNA: TGTGCCAGCAGATATAAGGGGGCAGGAACCACTGAAGCTTTCTTT; CDR3 protein: CASRYKGAGTTEAFF
clone size: many; J gene: TRBJ1-1; D gene: NA; V gene: TRBV4-1; CDR3 DNA: TGCGCCAGCAGCCAAGGGGGGGGAACGGTGGCTTTCTTT; CDR3 protein: CASSQGGGTVAFF
clone size: NA; J gene: TRBJ1-2; D gene: TRBD1; V gene: TRBV5-6; CDR3 DNA: TGTGCCAGCAGCTCCCCTGGGACAGGGAACTATGGCTACACCTTC; CDR3 protein: CASSSPGTGNYGYTF
clone size: NA; J gene: TRBJ2-1; D gene: TRBD1; V gene: TRBV11-3; CDR3 DNA: TGTGCCAGCAGCTTAGTAATGGGACAGGGACGGAATGAGCAGTTCTTC; CDR3 protein: CASSLVMGQGRNEQFF
clone size: NA; J gene: TRBJ2-2; D gene: TRBD2; V gene: TRBV30; CDR3 DNA: TGTGCCTGGAGGCCAACTAGCGGGAGGGGCATCACCGGGGAGCTGTTTTTT; CDR3 protein: CAWRPTSGRGITGELFF
clone size: few; J gene: TRBJ2-2; D gene: NA; V gene: TRBV4-3; CDR3 DNA: TGCGCCAGCAGCCAAGTTTGGCCAAGGGTGATCGAGAACACCGGGGAGCTGTTTTTT; CDR3 protein: CASSQVWPRVIENTGELFF
clone size: NA; J gene: TRBJ2-3; D gene: TRBD2; V gene: TRBV20-1; CDR3 DNA: TGCAGTGCTAGAGCTAGCGGGTCAGATACGCAGTATTTT; CDR3 protein: CSARASGSDTQYF
clone size: NA; J gene: TRBJ1-2; D gene: TRBD1; V gene: TRBV7-2; CDR3 DNA: TGTGCCAGCAGCACCCGGGACAGGGGGTGGGGCTACACCTTC; CDR3 protein: CASSTRDRGWGYTF
clone size: NA; J gene: TRBJ2-7; D gene: NA; V gene: TRBV28; CDR3 DNA: TGTGCCAGCAGCTCCGACAGCGAATATCCCTCCTACGAGCAGTACTTC; CDR3 protein: CASSSDSEYPSYEQYF
clone size: NA; J gene: TRBJ2-2; D gene: NA; V gene: TRBV5-1; CDR3 DNA: TGCGCCAGCAGCCACCTGAGTGACAGCGGGGAGCTGTTTTTT; CDR3 protein: CASSHLSDSGELFF
clone size: NA; J gene: TRBJ2-7; D gene: NA; V gene: TRBV10-3; CDR3 DNA: TGTGCCATCAGTCCCCAGGGAACCTACGAGCAGTACTTC; CDR3 protein: CAISPQGTYEQYF
clone size: once; J gene: TRBJ2-5; D gene: NA; V gene: TRBV12-3/TRBV12-4; CDR3 DNA: TGTGCCAGCAGTCTCCCTGGGGAGCCCCAGACCCAGTACTTC; CDR3 protein: CASSLPGEPQTQYF
clone size: few; J gene: TRBJ2-1; D gene: NA; V gene: TRBV21-1; CDR3 DNA: TGTGCCAGCAGCCGGCAGTTCTTC; CDR3 protein: CASSRQFF
clone size: few; J gene: TRBJ2-7; D gene: NA; V gene: TRBV5-1; CDR3 DNA: TGCGCCAGCAGCTTGGGGCCACAGGGTTCCTACGAGCAGTACTTC; CDR3 protein: CASSLGPQGSYEQYF
clone size: few; J gene: TRBJ2-3; D gene: NA; V gene: TRBV2; CDR3 DNA: TGTGCCAGCAGTTCAAGACCCCTGAATGTCGGTACGCAGTATTTT; CDR3 protein: CASSSRPLNVGTQYF
clone size: NA; J gene: TRBJ2-7; D gene: NA; V gene: TRBV9; CDR3 DNA: TGTGCCAGCAGCGTAGGGGCAGTGGCCTACGAGCAGTACTTC; CDR3 protein: CASSVGAVAYEQYF
clone size: NA; J gene: TRBJ2-7; D gene: TRBD1; V gene: TRBV6-5; CDR3 DNA: TGTGCCAGCAGTTACGGGGGACAGGGGACCTACGAGCAGTACTTC; CDR3 protein: CASSYGGQGTYEQYF
clone size: NA; J gene: TRBJ1-3; D gene: NA; V gene: TRBV3-1; CDR3 DNA: TGTGCCAGCAGCCCCTACTCGGGGGGGACTGGAAACACCATATATTTT; CDR3 protein: CASSPYSGGTGNTIYF
clone size: NA; J gene: TRBJ2-5; D gene: NA; V gene: TRBV6-5; CDR3 DNA: TGTGCCAGCAGTTACAGGGGACGGGAGACCCAGTACTTC; CDR3 protein: CASSYRGRETQYF
clone size: many; J gene: TRBJ2-1; D gene: TRBD1; V gene: TRBV5-1; CDR3 DNA: TGCGCCAGCAGCTCTAACAATGGGACAGGGGCCTACAATGAGCAGTTCTTC; CDR3 protein: CASSSNNGTGAYNEQFF
clone size: NA; J gene: TRBJ2-5; D gene: TRBD2; V gene: TRBV5-1; CDR3 DNA: TGCGCCAGCCGACCACAGACTAGCGGGGGCCATCCGAGCTTC; CDR3 protein: CASRPQTSGGHPSF
clone size: few; J gene: TRBJ2-1; D gene: TRBD2; V gene: TRBV24-1; CDR3 DNA: TGTGCCACCAGTCCGCGGGGGGGAGAGCAGTTCTTC; CDR3 protein: CATSPRGGEQFF
clone size: NA; J gene: TRBJ2-1; D gene: TRBD2; V gene: TRBV9; CDR3 DNA: TGTGCCAGCAGTTCCCTTAGCGGGGGGGCGAGCAATGAGCAGTTCTTC; CDR3 protein: CASSSLSGGASNEQFF
clone size: many; J gene: TRBJ2-7; D gene: NA; V gene: TRBV3-1; CDR3 DNA: TGTGCCAGCAGCCACCCCCAGGGTAGGTCCTACGAGCAGTACTTC; CDR3 protein: CASSHPQGRSYEQYF
clone size: NA; J gene: TRBJ2-1; D gene: TRBD2; V gene: TRBV11-2; CDR3 DNA: TGTGCCAGCAGGTCGAACAGCGGGAGTGCCTACAATGAGCAGTTCTTC; CDR3 protein: CASRSNSGSAYNEQFF
clone size: few; J gene: TRBJ2-1; D gene: NA; V gene: TRBV15; CDR3 DNA: TGTGCCACCAGCAGAGGGGACCCGAGGGACGGCAATGAGCAGTTCTTC; CDR3 protein: CATSRGDPRDGNEQFF
clone size: NA; J gene: TRBJ1-2; D gene: NA; V gene: TRBV12-3/TRBV12-4; CDR3 DNA: TGTGCCAGCAGTTCCACGGGGGGTGCCTATGGCTACACCTTC; CDR3 protein: CASSSTGGAYGYTF
clone size: few; J gene: TRBJ2-5; D gene: NA; V gene: TRBV20-1; CDR3 DNA: TGCAGTGCCCCCCCATGGGGAATAGAGACCCAGTACTTC; CDR3 protein: CSAPPWGIETQYF
clone size: many; J gene: TRBJ1-2; D gene: NA; V gene: TRBV25-1; CDR3 DNA: TGTGCCAGCTCCGTGAGCCGGGGAGGTGGCTACACCTTC; CDR3 protein: CASSVSRGGGYTF
clone size: NA; J gene: TRBJ2-7; D gene: NA; V gene: TRBV5-6; CDR3 DNA: TGTGCCAGCAGCTCGAGGACTGGAGAAGTCTACGAGCAGTACTTC; CDR3 protein: CASSSRTGEVYEQYF
clone size: many; J gene: TRBJ2-1; D gene: TRBD2; V gene: TRBV12-3/TRBV12-4; CDR3 DNA: TGTGCCAGCATAAAAGGGGCGGGAGGGACTTACAATGAGCAGTTCTTC; CDR3 protein: CASIKGAGGTYNEQFF
clone size: once; J gene: TRBJ2-1; D gene: NA; V gene: TRBV5-5; CDR3 DNA: TGTGCCAGCAGCCGAATAGCTGGACAGTCCTACAATGAGCAGTTCTTC; CDR3 protein: CASSRIAGQSYNEQFF
clone size: NA; J gene: TRBJ2-1; D gene: NA; V gene: TRBV11-3; CDR3 DNA: TGTGCCAGCAACACTTACGGTCGACAGGCCTCCGATGGGCAGTTCTTC; CDR3 protein: CASNTYGRQASDGQFF
clone size: many; J gene: TRBJ2-2; D gene: NA; V gene: TRBV7-3; CDR3 DNA: TGTGCCAGCAGCCGGTACACCGGGGAGCTGTTTTTT; CDR3 protein: CASSRYTGELFF
clone size: NA; J gene: TRBJ1-2; D gene: NA; V gene: TRBV19; CDR3 DNA: TGTGCCAGTAACGTGGGCAGGGCCTATGGCTACACCTTC; CDR3 protein: CASNVGRAYGYTF
clone size: many; J gene: TRBJ1-1; D gene: TRBD1; V gene: TRBV20-1; CDR3 DNA: TGCAGTGCAAGACAGGGAAGGATGAACACTGAAGCTTTCTTT; CDR3 protein: CSARQGRMNTEAFF
clone size: few; J gene: TRBJ1-1; D gene: NA; V gene: TRBV10-3; CDR3 DNA: TGTGCCATCAGTGAGCAACGACAGCGGAACACTGAAGCTTTCTTT; CDR3 protein: CAISEQRQRNTEAFF
clone size: NA; J gene: TRBJ1-1; D gene: NA; V gene: TRBV5-1; CDR3 DNA: TGCGCCAGCAGCTCGTCGACAGATTACATGAACACTGAAGCTTTCTTT; CDR3 protein: CASSSSTDYMNTEAFF